These T cell receptor beta chains were read from a single sample in a study of cytomegalovirus exposure and HLA in healthy donors. Data came from immunoSEQ multiplex PCR; TCRdb stores just in-frame clones and leaves some out. This sample has about 100,000 clones, with 85% to 90% found just once. Sequencing was done on a sample of PBMCs. The source of these receptors is a man in his thirties or forties in good health and CMV-seronegative. Both conserved end residues are part of each CDR3. The D gene is left open where the match is weak. Clone sizes are given selectively: once, few, many, or a class where the clone is expanded.

d_call: TRBD2; j_call: TRBJ2-3; v_call: TRBV30; clone_size: .; cdr3_nt: TGTGCCTGGAGACTAGCGGGGGGGCCAGATACGCAGTATTTT; cdr3_aa: CAWRLAGGPDTQYF
d_call: .; j_call: TRBJ2-6; v_call: TRBV7-8; clone_size: .; cdr3_nt: TGTGCCAGCAACCGGGTCGCTGGGGCCAACGTCCTGACTTTC; cdr3_aa: CASNRVAGANVLTF
d_call: .; j_call: TRBJ1-2; v_call: TRBV4-2; clone_size: .; cdr3_nt: TGTGCCAGCAGCCAACGGACACAGTACTATGGCTACACCTTC; cdr3_aa: CASSQRTQYYGYTF
d_call: TRBD2; j_call: TRBJ2-7; v_call: TRBV5-1; clone_size: .; cdr3_nt: TGCGCCAGCAGCTTGGTAGCGGGAGACAACTACGAGCAGTACTTC; cdr3_aa: CASSLVAGDNYEQYF
d_call: TRBD1; j_call: TRBJ1-3; v_call: TRBV28; clone_size: .; cdr3_nt: TGTGCCAGCAGTTTTGGGCAGGGGGGCCCCACGGACACCATATATTTT; cdr3_aa: CASSFGQGGPTDTIYF
d_call: TRBD2; j_call: TRBJ2-4; v_call: TRBV4-3; clone_size: .; cdr3_nt: TGCGCCAGCAGCCGTGGGACTAGCGGGAGCGGGGTGTACGCCAAAAACATTCAGTACTTC; cdr3_aa: CASSRGTSGSGVYAKNIQYF
d_call: .; j_call: TRBJ2-5; v_call: TRBV18; clone_size: .; cdr3_nt: TGTGCCAGCTCACTCCGTGGAGGAGAGACCCAGTACTTC; cdr3_aa: CASSLRGGETQYF
d_call: TRBD1; j_call: TRBJ2-5; v_call: TRBV10-3; clone_size: once; cdr3_nt: TGTGCCATAAGACAGGGTGAAGGGGAGACCCAGTACTTC; cdr3_aa: CAIRQGEGETQYF
d_call: TRBD1; j_call: TRBJ1-5; v_call: TRBV28; clone_size: .; cdr3_nt: TGTGCCAGCAGTTTCCGGGACAGGGGTCTGAACCAGCCCCAGCATTTT; cdr3_aa: CASSFRDRGLNQPQHF
d_call: TRBD1; j_call: TRBJ1-2; v_call: TRBV7-9; clone_size: .; cdr3_nt: TGTGCCAGCAGCCGGACGGGGGACAGGGAGAAAGTCACCTTC; cdr3_aa: CASSRTGDREKVTF
d_call: TRBD1; j_call: TRBJ2-2; v_call: TRBV10-1; clone_size: .; cdr3_nt: TGCGCCAGCCCTAAGGCAGGGGGTCCCGGGGAGCTGTTTTTT; cdr3_aa: CASPKAGGPGELFF
d_call: TRBD2; j_call: TRBJ2-7; v_call: TRBV27; clone_size: .; cdr3_nt: TGTGCCAGCAGTCTAGAGCTAGCGGGGACCTACGAGCAGTACTTC; cdr3_aa: CASSLELAGTYEQYF
d_call: TRBD1; j_call: TRBJ2-1; v_call: TRBV4-1; clone_size: .; cdr3_nt: TGCGCCAGCAGCCAGGGACAGGGGTACAATGAGCAGTTCTTC; cdr3_aa: CASSQGQGYNEQFF
d_call: TRBD2; j_call: TRBJ2-5; v_call: TRBV30; clone_size: .; cdr3_nt: TGTGCCTGGAGTCCAAGAAGCGGGGAGCAGTACTTC; cdr3_aa: CAWSPRSGEQYF
d_call: TRBD2; j_call: TRBJ2-1; v_call: TRBV7-9; clone_size: once; cdr3_nt: TGTGCCAGCAGCAGCACCAGCTGGACTAGCGGGACCCCCTACAATGAGCAGTTCTTC; cdr3_aa: CASSSTSWTSGTPYNEQFF
d_call: .; j_call: TRBJ2-7; v_call: TRBV18; clone_size: .; cdr3_nt: TGTGCCAGCTCGTCAGCAACCACCCGGGGGGAGCAGTACTTC; cdr3_aa: CASSSATTRGEQYF
d_call: TRBD1; j_call: TRBJ1-2; v_call: TRBV14; clone_size: .; cdr3_nt: TGTGCCAGCAGTCGAGACAGGGCTTATGATGGCTACACCTTC; cdr3_aa: CASSRDRAYDGYTF
d_call: .; j_call: TRBJ1-5; v_call: TRBV30; clone_size: .; cdr3_nt: TGTGCCTGGACAGCCAGGGCGGATCAGCCCCAGCATTTT; cdr3_aa: CAWTARADQPQHF
d_call: .; j_call: TRBJ2-7; v_call: TRBV7-8; clone_size: .; cdr3_nt: TGTGCCAGCAGCTTAGTCGGACTAGGGGGGGAGCAGTACTTC; cdr3_aa: CASSLVGLGGEQYF
d_call: .; j_call: TRBJ2-5; v_call: TRBV30; clone_size: .; cdr3_nt: TGTGCCTGGAGTGTAGGGGTGCTCGAAGAGGAGACCCAGTACTTC; cdr3_aa: CAWSVGVLEEETQYF
d_call: TRBD2; j_call: TRBJ2-7; v_call: TRBV28; clone_size: .; cdr3_nt: TGTGCCAGCAGATCGACTAGCCTTTCCTACGAGCAGTACTTC; cdr3_aa: CASRSTSLSYEQYF
d_call: .; j_call: TRBJ2-1; v_call: TRBV9; clone_size: .; cdr3_nt: TGTGCCAGCAGCGTAGTGTCGGGATCACTACATGAGCAGTTCTTC; cdr3_aa: CASSVVSGSLHEQFF
d_call: .; j_call: TRBJ1-6; v_call: TRBV4-2; clone_size: .; cdr3_nt: TGTGCCAGCAGCCAAGAGGCGGTGGCAGGGTTTTTTTCACCCCTCCACTTT; cdr3_aa: CASSQEAVAGFFSPLHF
d_call: .; j_call: TRBJ2-2; v_call: TRBV30; clone_size: .; cdr3_nt: TGTGCCTGGAGTTTCGGCGGGGAGCTGTTTTTT; cdr3_aa: CAWSFGGELFF
d_call: TRBD2; j_call: TRBJ2-2; v_call: TRBV5-6; clone_size: .; cdr3_nt: TGTGCCAGCAGCTTGGACGGGACTAGGGTCACCGGGGAGCTGTTTTTT; cdr3_aa: CASSLDGTRVTGELFF
d_call: .; j_call: TRBJ1-2; v_call: TRBV28; clone_size: .; cdr3_nt: TGTGCCAGCAGCCTCGATATTGGGGGGGGGTTCCCTAACTATGGCTACACCTTC; cdr3_aa: CASSLDIGGGFPNYGYTF
d_call: .; j_call: TRBJ2-1; v_call: TRBV27; clone_size: .; cdr3_nt: TGTGCCAGGGTATGGGCTAGCGACCACTACAATGAGCAGTTCTTC; cdr3_aa: CARVWASDHYNEQFF
d_call: TRBD1; j_call: TRBJ1-2; v_call: TRBV6-1; clone_size: .; cdr3_nt: TGTGCCAGCAGTGATCGCCTCCGGGACAGGGGGCGGCGCGGCTACACCTTC; cdr3_aa: CASSDRLRDRGRRGYTF